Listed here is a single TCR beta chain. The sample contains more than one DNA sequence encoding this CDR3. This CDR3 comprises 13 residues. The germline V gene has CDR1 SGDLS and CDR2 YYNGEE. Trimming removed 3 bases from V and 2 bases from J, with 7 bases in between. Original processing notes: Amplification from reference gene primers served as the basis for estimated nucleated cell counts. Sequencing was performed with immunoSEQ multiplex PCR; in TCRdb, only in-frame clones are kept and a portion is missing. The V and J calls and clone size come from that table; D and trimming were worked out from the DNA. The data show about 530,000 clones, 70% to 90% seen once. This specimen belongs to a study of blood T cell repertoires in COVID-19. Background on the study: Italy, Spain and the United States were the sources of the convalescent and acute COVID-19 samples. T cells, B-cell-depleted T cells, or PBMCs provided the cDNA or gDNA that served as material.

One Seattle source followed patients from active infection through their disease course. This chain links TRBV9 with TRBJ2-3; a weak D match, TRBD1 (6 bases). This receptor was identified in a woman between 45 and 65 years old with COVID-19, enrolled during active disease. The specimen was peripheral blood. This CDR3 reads CASSAGVTDTQYF. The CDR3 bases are TGTGCCAGCAGCGCAGGGGTCACAGATACGCAGTATTTT.